These 32 T cell receptor beta chains were sequenced from one sample in a study of breast tumors, draining lymph nodes, adjacent tissues. Axillary draining lymph nodes of breast cancer patients supplied the node samples. TCRdb analysed the multiplex PCR reads with MiXCR anew, one entry per CDR3 protein. There are around 150,000 distinct CDR3 sequences in the sample; approximately 32% occur only once, and around 2.3% lies in the top ten. Specimen: axillary lymph node tissue. Source of these receptors: a female donor with breast cancer. Some clones in this sample may be carry-over from other donors' samples.

This clonotype came up a few times. A much larger clone lies a single base off, so this may be a read error. The CDR3 DNA reads as TGTGCCTGGAGTGTCGCCCAAGAGACCCAGTACTTC. It translates to CAWSVAQETQYF. The rearrangement joins TRBV30 to TRBJ2-5; no definite D call. Germline CDR1 GTSNPN, CDR2 SVGIG (reference sequence). The germline V and J ends were trimmed by 0 bases and 1 base, with 3 bases remaining between them. The CDR3 length is 12 residues.

The table lists this clonotype with many counts. This chain uses TRBV5-4 with TRBJ2-1; 7 positions agree with TRBD1. CDR1 and CDR2 from the germline V gene are SGHNT and YYREEE (reference sequence). The V segment lost 5 bases and the J segment 9 bases; nucleotides outside the gene matches: 8. The CDR3 extends over 13 amino acids. DNA for the CDR3: TGTGCCAGCAGTCTGGACAGGTCGTTTGAGCAGTTCTTC. It is translated as CASSLDRSFEQFF.

Comment on this clonotype: Since a much larger clone is just one base distant, this may be a read error. The gene calls are TRBV5-8 and TRBJ1-2; D is perhaps TRBD1 (5 bases). The CDR3 is 14 residues long. The germline gives CDR1 SGHTS, CDR2 YDEGEE. Trimming took off 1 base at V and 4 bases at J, with 11 bases between the two ends. The CDR3 sequence: CASSLSGTTYGYTF. The DNA of the CDR3 is TGTGCCAGCAGCTTGTCAGGGACTACCTATGGCTACACCTTC.

At least ten counts were recorded for this clonotype. Compared with germline, one end of the junction differs, possibly owing to a read error. Here the CDR3 reads CSVRKQNSDNSPLHF. In DNA, the CDR3 is TGCAGTGTTAGAAAACAGAATTCTGATAATTCACCCCTCCACTTT. V gene TRBV20-1 combines with J gene TRBJ1-6, with D hard to call. The CDR3 has 15 amino acids. The germline gives CDR1 DFQATT, CDR2 SNEGSKA (reference sequence).

Written as DNA, the CDR3 is TGCAGTGCCTACCGACAGGGTACGGTTAACGTCCTGACTTTC. As protein: CSAYRQGTVNVLTF. The chain has TRBV20-1 and TRBJ2-6, with 7 bases fitting TRBD1. The germline V gene has CDR1 DFQATT and CDR2 SNEGSKA (reference sequence). This CDR3 has 14 amino acids. Losses at the gene ends were 6 bases for V and 10 bases for J; bases not matched to a gene: 12.

This clonotype was observed at least ten times. V and J are TRBV2 and TRBJ1-2; D gene unclear. The V and J ends lost 8 bases and 4 bases respectively, with 14 bases between them. Germline V gene sequence: CDR1 SNHLY, CDR2 FYNNEI. This CDR3 is built from 13 residues. The CDR3 sequence: CASWIQRRYGYTF. CDR3 coding DNA: TGTGCCAGCTGGATACAAAGACGCTATGGCTACACCTTC.

About this clonotype itself: With a much larger clone just one base away, this may be a read error. The gene calls are TRBV6-1 and TRBJ1-3, with D perhaps TRBD1 (6 bases). CDR3 length: 15 amino acids. Germline-derived CDR1 and CDR2 are MNHNS and SASEGT. The CDR3 DNA reads TGTGCCTGCAGTTATCAGGGGAAAGATGGAAACACCATATATTTT. Translating it yields CACSYQGKDGNTIYF.

This clonotype is a singleton in its sample. CDR3 nucleotide sequence: TGCAGCGGTATTGGGACAGCCTTACAAGAGACCCAGTACTTC. It is translated as CSGIGTALQETQYF. The rearrangement uses TRBV29-1 and TRBJ2-5; 7 positions match TRBD1. Trimming took 7 bases from V and 2 from J; bases not matched to a gene: 10. Germline CDR1 and CDR2: SQVTM and ANQGSEA. The CDR3 sequence is 14 residues long.

This clonotype was recorded many times. CDR3 loop: CASSIDEGTVTEYGYTF. The CDR3 DNA follows: TGTGCCAGTAGTATAGACGAAGGGACAGTTACCGAGTATGGCTACACCTTC. This rearrangement joins TRBV19 to TRBJ1-2; 7 bases are shared with TRBD1. The CDR3 loop spans 17 amino acids. The J segment lost 5 bases and the V segment lost 0 bases, leaving 12 bases of the junction unmatched. CDR1 is LNHDA and CDR2 is SQIVND in the germline V gene (reference sequence).

This clonotype was observed once. Because the CDR3 is missing its conserved closing phenylalanine or tryptophan, this is likely a read error. No DNA is shown, since the ends of the CDR3 on it are uncertain; the CDR3 is the one TCRdb lists. The chain couples TRBV20-1 to TRBJ2-5. Germline V lookup: CDR1 DFQATT, CDR2 SNEGSKA (reference sequence). Counting both end residues, the CDR3 totals 8 amino acids. This CDR3 reads CSARDRSE.

This clonotype was seen ten or more times. J is TRBJ1-4 and V is TRBV18; 7 bases fit TRBD1. With 6 bases clipped from V and 7 bases from J, the junction kept 11 bases outside the gene matches. CDR1 and CDR2 from the germline V gene are KGHSH and LQKENI. CDR3 length: 15 residues. CDR3 protein: CASSFGGGMGEKLFF. In DNA form, the CDR3 reads TGTGCCAGCTCTTTCGGAGGGGGCATGGGTGAAAAACTGTTTTTT.

On this clonotype: A read error may be the cause here, since a much bigger clone is one base away. This sequence joins TRBV28 and TRBJ2-7; 7 bases agree with TRBD1. The CDR3 has 15 amino acids. Per germline, CDR1 MDHEN and CDR2 SYDVKM. CDR3 region: CTSSPDRWMTYEQYF. The CDR3 DNA is TGTACCAGCAGCCCGGACAGGTGGATGACCTACGAGCAGTACTTC.

This clonotype was seen many times. This chain connects TRBV28 to TRBJ1-5; D remains unclear. The germline V and J ends were trimmed by 6 bases and 2 bases, with 14 bases remaining between them. This CDR3 comprises 15 residues. Germline values: CDR1 MDHEN, CDR2 SYDVKM. DNA for the CDR3: TGTGCCAGCAGAGGCCGGAGAAGTGGCAATCAGCCCCAGCATTTT. It is translated as CASRGRRSGNQPQHF.

On this clonotype itself: Given a much more abundant clone one base away, this may be a read error. The V and J genes are TRBV6-5 and TRBJ2-7; D might be TRBD1 (6 bases). In germline, CDR1 is MNHEY, CDR2 SVGAGI. Trimming shortened V by 6 bases and J by 2 bases, and 11 bases separated the two germline ends. The CDR3 sequence is 13 residues long. This chain's CDR3 is CASRLTGAYEQYF. In DNA, the CDR3 is TGTGCCAGCAGACTGACAGGAGCCTACGAGCAGTACTTC.

The chain employs TRBV7-9 and TRBJ2-1; tentative D call: TRBD2 (5 bases). Per the germline V gene, CDR1 is SEHNR and CDR2 is FQNEAQ (reference sequence). The CDR3 extends over 17 amino acids. The CDR3 loop is CAGSLTGFAYIRNEQFF. As DNA, the CDR3 is TGTGCTGGCAGCTTAACGGGGTTTGCTTATATTCGCAATGAGCAGTTCTTC.

V gene TRBV4-2 combines with J gene TRBJ2-3; 10 nucleotides match TRBD2. V trimming: 2 bases; J trimming: 2 bases; junction bases outside the gene matches: 1. The CDR3 spans 15 residues. From germline, CDR1 is LGHNA and CDR2 YNFKEQ. The CDR3 spells CASSQLAGDTDTQYF. In DNA form, the CDR3 reads TGTGCCAGCAGCCAACTAGCGGGGGACACAGATACGCAGTATTTT.

This clonotype was counted a few times. It may be a read error: a sequence one base away is much more abundant. CDR3 amino acids: CASTTSGADQFF. The CDR3 bases are TGTGCCAGTACGACTAGCGGGGCAGATCAGTTCTTC. The chain has TRBV5-6 and TRBJ2-1; 11 bases line up with TRBD2. Trimming cost V 8 bases and J 13 bases; bases outside gene matches: 8. This CDR3 comprises 12 residues. Germline CDR1 reads SGHDT; CDR2 reads YYEEEE.

This clonotype has a count of ten or more. The chain couples TRBV7-6 to TRBJ2-3; tentatively, D is TRBD1 or TRBD2 (5 bases each). Per the germline V gene, CDR1 is SGHVS and CDR2 is FNYEAQ. This CDR3 comprises 14 residues. Trimming stripped 6 bases from V and 3 bases from J, with 13 bases between. The DNA of the CDR3 is TGTGCCAGCAGGACCGGGACCACAACAGATACGCAGTATTTT. Translated, it gives CASRTGTTTDTQYF.

The chain is built from TRBV7-6 and TRBJ2-5; 7 bases are shared with TRBD2. V lost 5 bases, J lost 5 bases, and 11 bases stayed unmatched. CDR3 size: 15 residues. Per germline, CDR1 SGHVS and CDR2 FNYEAQ. The CDR3 region has the DNA TGTGCCAGCAGCGTAATTGGGGGGGTGCCGGAGACCCAGTACTTC. Its protein product is CASSVIGGVPETQYF. Using reference TRBV7-6 and TRBJ2-5 for the parts outside the CDR3, the full variable domain is GAGVSQSPRYKVTKRGQDVALRCDPISGHVSLYWYRQALGQGPEFLTYFNYEAQQDKSGLPNDRFSAERPEGSISTLTIQRTEQRDSAMYRCASSVIGGVPETQYFGPGTRLLVL.

The chain joins TRBV25-1 to TRBJ1-2; 10 bases are a match to TRBD1. The CDR3 length is 15 residues. Germline V gives CDR1 MGHDK, CDR2 SYGVNS. The trim removed 6 bases at V and 3 bases at J, leaving 7 bases unmatched. CDR3 nucleotide sequence: TGTGCCAGCAGCGCCGGGACAGGGGAGGACTATGGCTACACCTTC. Encoded protein: CASSAGTGEDYGYTF.

In its sample, this clonotype was seen a few times. The chain has TRBV19 and TRBJ1-6; TRBD1 matches 8 bases. The CDR3 runs 15 residues. V trimming: 5 bases; J trimming: 7 bases; junction bases outside the gene matches: 7. The germline V gene encodes CDR1 LNHDA and CDR2 SQIVND (reference sequence). The CDR3: CASSPGQGGNSPLHF. The CDR3 region has the DNA TGTGCCAGTAGTCCCGGACAGGGAGGCAATTCACCCCTCCACTTT.

This clonotype has only a few counts. V and J are TRBV5-6 and TRBJ1-1; D gene uncertain. This CDR3 has 13 amino acids. Trimming cost V 0 bases and J 6 bases, with 9 bases left between them. The germline gives CDR1 SGHDT, CDR2 YYEEEE. CDR3 in amino acids: CASSLEPVAEAFF. In nucleotides, the CDR3 is TGTGCCAGCAGCTTGGAACCGGTGGCTGAAGCTTTCTTT.

This chain joins TRBV12-3 or TRBV12-4 and TRBJ2-3; 9 nucleotides line up with TRBD1. This CDR3 has 14 residues. V was clipped by 4 bases and J by 2 bases; unmatched bases: 1. CDR3 residues: CASSWTGDTDTQYF. CDR3 sequence (DNA): TGTGCCAGCAGTTGGACAGGGGACACAGATACGCAGTATTTT.

The chain uses TRBV29-1 and TRBJ1-2, with 11 nucleotides matching TRBD1. V gave up 0 bases and J gave up 4 bases; unmatched junction bases: 4. Germline V gives CDR1 SQVTM, CDR2 ANQGSEA. There are 15 residues in the CDR3. The DNA for the CDR3 is TGCAGCGTTGAAGAGTGGACAGGGGGCGGCTATGGCTACACCTTC. Amino acids: CSVEEWTGGGYGYTF.

Ten or more counts support this clonotype. This sequence joins TRBV5-8 and TRBJ1-2; D perhaps matches TRBD1 (6 bases). From germline, CDR1 is SGHTS and CDR2 YDEGEE. CDR3 length equals 16 residues. V lost 0 bases and J 2 bases, leaving 14 bases between the germline ends. The CDR3 nucleotides are TGTGCCAGCAGCTTGGGGACAGTCATCTTAAACTATGGCTACACCTTC. This gives the protein CASSLGTVILNYGYTF.

The rearrangement joins TRBV6-6 to TRBJ2-5; 10 bases are shared with TRBD2. The junction had 8 bases not matched to a gene; V was cut back by 5 bases and J by 2 bases. This CDR3 region has 16 residues. Germline V gene data show CDR1 as MNHNY and CDR2 as SVGAGI (reference sequence). The CDR3, as DNA: TGTGCCAGCAGTGGGGGGTTAGCGGGGGGTCAAGAGACCCAGTACTTC. Its protein is CASSGGLAGGQETQYF.

Ten or more counts support this clonotype. The chain is built from TRBV7-8 and TRBJ1-1, with D unclear. Germline V gene sequence: CDR1 SGHVS, CDR2 FQNEAQ. Trimming shortened V by 1 base and J by 1 base, and 10 bases separated the two germline ends. CDR3 length: 15 amino acids. This chain's CDR3 is CASSLGRAENTEAFF. CDR3 sequence (DNA): TGTGCCAGCAGCTTAGGACGGGCAGAGAACACTGAAGCTTTCTTT.

The gene calls are TRBV7-7 and TRBJ2-7; no firm D call. The CDR3 runs to 16 residues. Germline CDR1 and CDR2: SSHAT and FNYEAQ (reference sequence). The CDR3 coding sequence is TGTGCTAGTAGCTTAGAAAGGTCGGAGAAACCTTACGAGCAGTACGTC. Its translation is CASSLERSEKPYEQYV.

Turning to this clonotype: A read error may be the cause here, since a much bigger clone is one base away. V gene TRBV5-6 combines with J gene TRBJ2-2, with D uncertain. Trimming removed 4 bases at V and 1 base at J, with 8 bases between. The germline V gene has CDR1 SGHDT and CDR2 YYEEEE. This CDR3 region has 14 residues. CDR3 sequence: CASSLTRNTGELFF. The CDR3 DNA reads TGTGCCAGCAGCCTCACACGGAACACCGGGGAGCTGTTTTTT.

Comment on this clonotype: This clone may be a read error of a much larger clone one base away. V is TRBV12-5 and J is TRBJ1-2, with 7 nucleotides matching TRBD1. The CDR3 length is 14 residues. The V gene's germline CDR1 is LGHNT and CDR2 FRNRAP. The CDR3 protein is CVSSIQTGSAGYTF. DNA for the CDR3: TGTGTCAGCAGTATTCAGACAGGGAGTGCTGGCTACACCTTC. Based on the CDR3 plus reference TRBV12-5 and TRBJ1-2, the full variable domain is DARVTQTPRHKVTEMGQEVTMRCQPILGHNTVFWYRQTMMQGLELLAYFRNRAPLDDSGMPKDRFSAEMPDATLATLKIQPSEPRDSAVYFCVSSIQTGSAGYTFGSGTRLTVV.

This clonotype was seen ten or more times. This chain connects TRBV29-1 to TRBJ2-5, with 16 nucleotides matching TRBD2. CDR1 is SQVTM and CDR2 is ANQGSEA in the germline V gene. This CDR3 is 14 amino acids long. The J segment lost 5 bases and the V segment lost 7 bases, leaving 4 bases of the junction unmatched. DNA for the CDR3: TGCAGCGCCGGGACTAGCGGGGGGGCCGAGACCCAGTACTTC. Amino acids: CSAGTSGGAETQYF. The whole variable domain, remainder taken from reference TRBV29-1 and TRBJ2-5, is SAVISQKPSRDICQRGTSLTIQCQVDSQVTMMFWYRQQPGQSLTLIATANQGSEATYESGFVIDKFPISRPNLTFSTLTVSNMSPEDSSIYLCSAGTSGGAETQYFGPGTRLLVL.

This clonotype has ten or more counts. The chain combines TRBV20-1 with TRBJ2-1; 9 bases map to TRBD1. Germline V CDR1 and CDR2: DFQATT, SNEGSKA (reference sequence). V trimming: 6 bases; J trimming: 8 bases; junction bases outside the gene matches: 8. This CDR3 is 13 amino acids long. CDR3 nucleotide sequence: TGCAGTGCCACCCGGGACAGGGCCCATGAGCAGTTCTTC. It specifies CSATRDRAHEQFF.